This T cell receptor (beta chain) comes out of a study of Ad26.COV2.S vaccination and SARS-CoV-2 variants. Study information: Dosing was one shot or two shots 56 days apart.

Germline V CDR1 and CDR2: SGHTA, FQGNSA. CDR3 length: 15 residues. V was cut by 1 base and J by 3 bases, with 10 bases left in between. Treatment given: roughly 20 received Ad26.COV2.S at low or high dose, single or two shots; roughly five received placebo; per-sample allocation not given. Day 63 after the first vaccine or placebo injection was the time point for sampling. Study results and caveats: Recipients given vaccine exceeded placebo recipients in spike-specific TCR breadth. It was reported that spike-specific CD8+ and CD4+ T cell responses were substantially broad after vaccination. Researchers cautioned that TCR breadth and depth analyses may have underestimated total T cell responses.

Method: immunoSEQ multiplex PCR; TCRdb's copy keeps in-frame clones and lacks some. The sample lists 440,000 or so clones; 90% were seen once. About this clone: Its antigen remains unknown.

The receptor was derived from a person aged 18 to 65 who received the Ad26.COV2.S COVID-19 vaccine or a placebo. Sample: peripheral blood, taken in a trial of Ad26.COV2.S vaccine versus placebo. V is TRBV7-2 and J is TRBJ1-3; possible D gene TRBD1, 6 bases. The CDR3 DNA sequence: TGTGCCAGCAGCTTAGGGGGGGCTGGTGGAAACACCATATATTTT. Protein product: CASSLGGAGGNTIYF.